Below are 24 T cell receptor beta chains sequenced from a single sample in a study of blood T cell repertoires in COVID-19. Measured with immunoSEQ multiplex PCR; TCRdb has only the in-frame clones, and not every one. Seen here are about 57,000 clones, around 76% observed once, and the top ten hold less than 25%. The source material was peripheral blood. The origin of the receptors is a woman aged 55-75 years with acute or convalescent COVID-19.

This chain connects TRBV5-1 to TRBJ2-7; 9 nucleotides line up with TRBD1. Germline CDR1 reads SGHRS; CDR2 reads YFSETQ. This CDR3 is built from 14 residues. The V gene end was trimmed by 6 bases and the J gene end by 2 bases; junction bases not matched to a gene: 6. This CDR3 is CASTFTGGTYEQYF. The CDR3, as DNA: TGCGCCAGCACCTTCACAGGGGGCACCTACGAGCAGTACTTC.

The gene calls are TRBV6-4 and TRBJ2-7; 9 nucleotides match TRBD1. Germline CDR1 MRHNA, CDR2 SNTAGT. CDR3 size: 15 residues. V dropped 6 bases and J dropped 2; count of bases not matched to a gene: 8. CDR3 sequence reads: CASRIPGQGPYEQYF. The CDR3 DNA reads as TGTGCCAGCAGAATTCCGGGACAGGGTCCCTACGAGCAGTACTTC.

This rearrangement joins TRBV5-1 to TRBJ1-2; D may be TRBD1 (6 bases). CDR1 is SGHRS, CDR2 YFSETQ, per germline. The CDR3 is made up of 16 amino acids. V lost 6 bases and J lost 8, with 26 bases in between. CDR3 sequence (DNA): TGCGCCAGCAAAGAATCTTCAGGGGTGACTCGTCGCGGCTACACCTTC. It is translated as CASKESSGVTRRGYTF.

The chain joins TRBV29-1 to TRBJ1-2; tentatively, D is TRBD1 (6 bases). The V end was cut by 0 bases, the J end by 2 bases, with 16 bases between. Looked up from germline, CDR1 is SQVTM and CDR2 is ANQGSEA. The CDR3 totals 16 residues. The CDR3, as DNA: TGCAGCGTTGAAGAGGGGAGCAGGGGAAGGAACTATGGCTACACCTTC. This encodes CSVEEGSRGRNYGYTF. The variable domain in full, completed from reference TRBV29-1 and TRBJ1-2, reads SAVISQKPSRDICQRGTSLTIQCQVDSQVTMMFWYRQQPGQSLTLIATANQGSEATYESGFVIDKFPISRPNLTFSTLTVSNMSPEDSSIYLCSVEEGSRGRNYGYTFGSGTRLTVV.

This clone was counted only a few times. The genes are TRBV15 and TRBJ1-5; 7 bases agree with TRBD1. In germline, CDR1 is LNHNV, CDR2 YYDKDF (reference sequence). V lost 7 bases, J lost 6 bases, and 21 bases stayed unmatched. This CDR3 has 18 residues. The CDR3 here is CATKMRGTVPRRSQPQHF. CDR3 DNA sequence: TGTGCCACCAAGATGAGGGGGACAGTTCCAAGGAGAAGTCAGCCCCAGCATTTT.

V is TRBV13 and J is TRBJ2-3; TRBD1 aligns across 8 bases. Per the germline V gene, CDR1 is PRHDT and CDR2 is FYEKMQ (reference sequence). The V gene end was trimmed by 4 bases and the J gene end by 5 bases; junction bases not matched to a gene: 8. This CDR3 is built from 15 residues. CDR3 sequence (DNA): TGTGCCAGCAGCTCGCAGGGGGCCTTTGAAGATACGCAGTATTTT. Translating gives CASSSQGAFEDTQYF.

For the CDR3, the DNA is TGTGCCAGCAGCCGCAGGACAGACCAAGAGACCCAGTACTTC. Its protein is CASSRRTDQETQYF. The rearrangement links TRBV5-4 to TRBJ2-5, with a possible D match to TRBD1 (6 bases). The CDR3 totals 14 residues. Between the trimmed V and J ends, which lost 4 bases and 0 bases, there was a span of 10 bases. The germline gives CDR1 SGHNT, CDR2 YYREEE (reference sequence).

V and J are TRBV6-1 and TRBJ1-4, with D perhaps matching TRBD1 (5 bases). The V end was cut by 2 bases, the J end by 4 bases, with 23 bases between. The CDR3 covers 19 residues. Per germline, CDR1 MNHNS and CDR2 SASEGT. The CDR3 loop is CASSELLGQGGFSNEKLFF. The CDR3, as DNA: TGTGCCAGCAGTGAATTATTAGGGCAGGGTGGTTTCAGTAATGAAAAACTGTTTTTT.

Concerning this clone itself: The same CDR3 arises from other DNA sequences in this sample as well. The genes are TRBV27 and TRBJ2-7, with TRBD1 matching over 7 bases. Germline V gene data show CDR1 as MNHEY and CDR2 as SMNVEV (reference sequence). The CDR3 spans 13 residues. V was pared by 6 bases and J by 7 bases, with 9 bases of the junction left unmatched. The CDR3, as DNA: TGTGCCAGCAGGCCCGGGACAGCGTGGGAGCAGTACTTC. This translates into CASRPGTAWEQYF.

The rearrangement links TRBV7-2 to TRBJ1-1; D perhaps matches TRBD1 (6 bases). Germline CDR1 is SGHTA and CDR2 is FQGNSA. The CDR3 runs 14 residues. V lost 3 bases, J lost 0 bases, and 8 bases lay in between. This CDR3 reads CASSLGALNTEAFF. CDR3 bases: TGTGCCAGCAGCTTGGGGGCCCTGAACACTGAAGCTTTCTTT.

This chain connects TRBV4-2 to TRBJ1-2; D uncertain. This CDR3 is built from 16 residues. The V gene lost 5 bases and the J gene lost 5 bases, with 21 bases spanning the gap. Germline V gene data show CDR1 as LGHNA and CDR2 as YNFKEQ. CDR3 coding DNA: TGTGCCAGCAGCTTCGCGGGAGGGCAGGCAACTTATGGCTACACCTTC. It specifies CASSFAGGQATYGYTF.

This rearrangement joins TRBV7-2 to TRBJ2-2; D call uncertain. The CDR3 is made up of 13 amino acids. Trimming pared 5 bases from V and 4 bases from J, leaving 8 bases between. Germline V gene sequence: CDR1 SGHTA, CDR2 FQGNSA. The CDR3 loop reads CASSQSPTGELFF. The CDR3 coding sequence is TGTGCCAGCAGCCAGTCCCCCACCGGGGAGCTGTTTTTT.

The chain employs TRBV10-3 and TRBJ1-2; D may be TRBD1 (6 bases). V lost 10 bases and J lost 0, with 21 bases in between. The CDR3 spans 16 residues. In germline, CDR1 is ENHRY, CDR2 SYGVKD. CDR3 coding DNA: TGTGCCACCAATTTTCGACAGGCCAATACTAACTATGGCTACACCTTC. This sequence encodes CATNFRQANTNYGYTF.

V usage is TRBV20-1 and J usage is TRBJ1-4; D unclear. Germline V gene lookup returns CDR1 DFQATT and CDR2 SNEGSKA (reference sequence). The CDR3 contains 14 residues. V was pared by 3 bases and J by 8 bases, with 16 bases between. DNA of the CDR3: TGCAGTGCTAGTTCCGGGGTCGATGGGGAAAAACTGTTTTTT. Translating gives CSASSGVDGEKLFF.

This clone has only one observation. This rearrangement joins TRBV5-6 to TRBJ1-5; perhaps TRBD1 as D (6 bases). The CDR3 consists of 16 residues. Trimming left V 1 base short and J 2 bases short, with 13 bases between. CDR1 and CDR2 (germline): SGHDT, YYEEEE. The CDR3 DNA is TGTGCCAGCAGCTTGAGGCAGGGGATCGGCAATCAGCCCCAGCATTTT. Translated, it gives CASSLRQGIGNQPQHF.

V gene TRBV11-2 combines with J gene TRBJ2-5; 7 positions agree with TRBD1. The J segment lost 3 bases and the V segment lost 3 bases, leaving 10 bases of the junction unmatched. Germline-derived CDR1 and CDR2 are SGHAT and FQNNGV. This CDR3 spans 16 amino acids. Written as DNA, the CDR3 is TGTGCCAGCAGCTTGAACAGGGGCTTGGGCAAAGAGACCCAGTACTTC. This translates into CASSLNRGLGKETQYF.

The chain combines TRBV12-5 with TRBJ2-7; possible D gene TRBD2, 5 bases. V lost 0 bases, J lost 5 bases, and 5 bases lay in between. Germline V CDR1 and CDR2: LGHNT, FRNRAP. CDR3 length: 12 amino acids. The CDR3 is CASGLVLDEQYF. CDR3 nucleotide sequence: TGTGCTAGTGGTTTGGTACTAGACGAGCAGTACTTC. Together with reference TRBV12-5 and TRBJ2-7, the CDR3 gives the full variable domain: DARVTQTPRHKVTEMGQEVTMRCQPILGHNTVFWYRQTMMQGLELLAYFRNRAPLDDSGMPKDRFSAEMPDATLATLKIQPSEPRDSAVYFCASGLVLDEQYFGPGTRLTVT.

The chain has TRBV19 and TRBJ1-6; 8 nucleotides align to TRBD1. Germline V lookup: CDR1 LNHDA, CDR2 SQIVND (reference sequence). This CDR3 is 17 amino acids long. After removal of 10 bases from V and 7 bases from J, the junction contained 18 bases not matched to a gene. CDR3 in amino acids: CATRPGQGRGHNSPLHF. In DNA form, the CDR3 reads TGTGCCACCCGCCCCGGACAGGGAAGAGGACACAATTCACCCCTCCACTTT.

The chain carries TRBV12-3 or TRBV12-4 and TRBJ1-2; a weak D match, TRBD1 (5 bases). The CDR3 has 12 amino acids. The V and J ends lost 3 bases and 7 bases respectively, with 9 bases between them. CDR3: CASSLGGLGYTF. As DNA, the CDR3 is TGTGCCAGCAGTTTGGGGGGTCTTGGCTACACCTTC.

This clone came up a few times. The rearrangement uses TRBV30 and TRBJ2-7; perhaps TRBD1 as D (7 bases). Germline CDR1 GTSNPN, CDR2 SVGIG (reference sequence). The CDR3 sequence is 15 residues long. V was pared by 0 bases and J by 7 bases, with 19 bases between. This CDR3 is CAWSVPAGGPREQYF. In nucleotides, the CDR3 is TGTGCCTGGAGTGTACCCGCAGGGGGGCCAAGAGAGCAGTACTTC.

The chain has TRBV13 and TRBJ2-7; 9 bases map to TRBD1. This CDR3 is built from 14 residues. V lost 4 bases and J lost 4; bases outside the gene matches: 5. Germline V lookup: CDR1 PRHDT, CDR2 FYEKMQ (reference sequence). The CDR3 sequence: CASSSDRGGYEQYF. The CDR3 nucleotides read TGTGCCAGCAGCTCGGACAGGGGCGGATACGAGCAGTACTTC.

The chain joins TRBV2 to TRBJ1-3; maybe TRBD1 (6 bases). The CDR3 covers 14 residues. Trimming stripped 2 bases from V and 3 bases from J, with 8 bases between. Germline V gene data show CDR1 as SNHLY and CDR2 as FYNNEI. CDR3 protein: CASSESGVGNTIYF. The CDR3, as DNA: TGTGCCAGCAGTGAATCAGGGGTTGGAAACACCATATATTTT.

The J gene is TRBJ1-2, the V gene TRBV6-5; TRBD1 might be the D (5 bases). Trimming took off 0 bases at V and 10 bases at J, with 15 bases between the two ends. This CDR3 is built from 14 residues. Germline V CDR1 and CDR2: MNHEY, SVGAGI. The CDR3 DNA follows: TGTGCCAGCAGTTACTCGACTGACAGTGAAGTCTACACCTTC. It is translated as CASSYSTDSEVYTF.

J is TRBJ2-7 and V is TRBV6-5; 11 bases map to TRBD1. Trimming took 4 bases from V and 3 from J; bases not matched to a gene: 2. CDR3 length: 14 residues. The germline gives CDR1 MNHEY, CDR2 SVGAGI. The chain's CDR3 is CASSSGTGGYEQYF. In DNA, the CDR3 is TGTGCCAGCAGTTCCGGGACAGGGGGCTACGAGCAGTACTTC.